This T cell receptor beta chain was captured by sequencing in a study of blood T cell repertoires in COVID-19. Study summary: The origin of the acute and convalescent COVID-19 samples was the United States, Italy and Spain. T cells, B-cell-depleted T cells, or PBMCs supplied cDNA or gDNA.

CDR1 is LGHNA, CDR2 YSLEER, per germline. Trimming removed 1 base at V and 0 bases at J, with 13 bases between. This CDR3 spans 17 amino acids. Study processing details: Amplification with reference gene primers provided the estimates of nucleated cell counts. TCRdb's table, derived via immunoSEQ multiplex PCR, lists solely in-frame clones and lacks some. Clone size and the V and J calls come from that table; the DNA yielded D and trimming. The table shows under 300,000 clones, with around 84% occurring only once. The sample was peripheral blood. This chain links TRBV4-3 with TRBJ2-1, with D possibly matching TRBD2 (5 bases). This TCR was sampled from a woman in her seventies with active or convalescent COVID-19. The CDR3 nucleotides are TGCGCCAGCAGCCAAGGTAGGGAGATTAACTCCTACAATGAGCAGTTCTTC. It translates to CASSQGREINSYNEQFF.